What follows are 30 T cell receptor beta chains derived from one specimen sequenced in a study of blood T cell repertoires in COVID-19. Using immunoSEQ multiplex PCR, the repertoire was profiled, and TCRdb retains in-frame clones only, with some absent. The sample shows roughly 100,000 clones, 60% to 85% of them seen only once. The sequenced sample consisted of peripheral blood. These receptors all come from a woman of 80 years or more with acute or convalescent COVID-19.

The chain uses TRBV5-8 and TRBJ1-6, with a tentative D call TRBD1 (6 bases). CDR3 length: 14 residues. Looked up from germline, CDR1 is SGHTS and CDR2 is YDEGEE. V lost 5 bases, J lost 7 bases, and 13 bases lay in between. In DNA form, the CDR3 reads TGTGCCAGCAGGAAGGGGGGGGTAAATTCACCCCTCCACTTT. Protein sequence: CASRKGGVNSPLHF.

The V and J genes are TRBV12-5 and TRBJ1-1, with D maybe TRBD1 (6 bases). Germline V gene sequence: CDR1 LGHNT, CDR2 FRNRAP. The ends were cut back, 5 bases at V and 0 bases at J, with 22 bases in the middle. This CDR3 has 18 residues. The chain's CDR3 is CASGQSRVGGAMNTEAFF. The CDR3 region has the DNA TGTGCTAGTGGTCAATCACGTGTGGGGGGGGCCATGAACACTGAAGCTTTCTTT.

V gene TRBV7-2 combines with J gene TRBJ2-7; the D gene is possibly TRBD1 (5 bases). The V gene's germline CDR1 is SGHTA and CDR2 FQGNSA. This CDR3 contains 14 residues. V was clipped by 5 bases and J by 0 bases, with 11 bases between them. CDR3 DNA: TGTGCCAGCAGCCCTGGACACCGCTCCTACGAGCAGTACTTC. This sequence encodes CASSPGHRSYEQYF.

The rearrangement uses TRBV3-1 (or the pseudogene TRBV3-2) and TRBJ2-1, with TRBD2 identical over 9 bases. Germline lookup yields CDR1 LGHDT and CDR2 YNNKEL (reference sequence). There are 18 residues in the CDR3. The trim removed 1 base at V and 7 bases at J, leaving 14 bases unmatched. CDR3 amino acids: CASSQVPPGAGGPNEQFF. The CDR3 nucleotides read TGTGCCAGCAGCCAAGTGCCTCCAGGGGCGGGGGGGCCGAATGAGCAGTTCTTC.

This rearrangement joins TRBV12-5 to TRBJ2-2, with 9 bases lining up with TRBD1. The V segment lost 4 bases and the J segment 3 bases; nucleotides outside the gene matches: 3. The CDR3 sequence is 15 residues long. Germline V gene sequence: CDR1 LGHNT, CDR2 FRNRAP. The CDR3 sequence: CASGSQGAYTGELFF. Here the CDR3 DNA reads TGTGCTAGTGGTTCACAGGGGGCCTACACCGGGGAGCTGTTTTTT.

This clone was seen only a few times. The CDR3 region is CASSQGSGDEKLFF. CDR3 sequence (DNA): TGTGCCAGCAGCCAAGGATCGGGGGATGAAAAACTGTTTTTT. The chain employs TRBV4-2 and TRBJ1-4; weak D call: TRBD1 (5 bases). V lost 1 base, J lost 6 bases, and 9 bases lay in between. This CDR3 comprises 14 residues. Germline V gene data show CDR1 as LGHNA and CDR2 as YNFKEQ.

DNA for the CDR3: TGTGCCAGCAGATTACAGGGGGCCGGCGGCGCTGAAGCTTTCTTT. This sequence encodes CASRLQGAGGAEAFF. This chain connects TRBV27 to TRBJ1-1, with 9 bases identical to TRBD1. V was clipped by 6 bases and J by 6 bases; unmatched bases: 11. Germline V gives CDR1 MNHEY, CDR2 SMNVEV (reference sequence). There are 15 residues in the CDR3.

This sequence joins TRBV14 and TRBJ1-2; tentatively, D is TRBD1 (6 bases). V was cut by 1 base and J by 5 bases, with 14 bases left in between. CDR1 and CDR2 (germline): SGHDN, FVKESK. This CDR3 has 15 amino acids. CDR3 bases: TGTGCCAGCAGCCAAGGAGTAACAGGGTATTATGGCTACACCTTC. It encodes CASSQGVTGYYGYTF.

This clone was recorded at least ten times. The V and J genes are TRBV5-6 and TRBJ1-5; the D gene is possibly TRBD1 (5 bases). The V gene lost 6 bases and the J gene lost 0 bases, with 10 bases spanning the gap. Germline V gives CDR1 SGHDT, CDR2 YYEEEE. The CDR3 runs 14 residues. CDR3 DNA: TGTGCCAGCAAGGACATCAATAGCAATCAGCCCCAGCATTTT. As protein: CASKDINSNQPQHF.

There are a few counts of this clone. The chain links TRBV19 to TRBJ1-1; 8 nucleotides align to TRBD1. The CDR3 runs to 17 residues. The germline CDR1 and CDR2 sequences are LNHDA and SQIVND (reference sequence). Trimming took 6 bases from V and 2 from J; bases not matched to a gene: 14. In DNA form, the CDR3 reads TGTGCCAGTAGCCCCATAGGGACAGGCCTGGGAAACACTGAAGCTTTCTTT. The encoded protein is CASSPIGTGLGNTEAFF.

CDR3 sequence (DNA): TGTGCCACCCGAGATAGCGGTTTTCGCAATGAGCAGTTCTTC. Its translation: CATRDSGFRNEQFF. V gene TRBV6-9 combines with J gene TRBJ2-1, with D perhaps TRBD2 (6 bases). Germline V lookup: CDR1 MNHGY, CDR2 SVAAGI. The CDR3 extends over 14 amino acids. V was cut by 10 bases and J by 6 bases, with 19 bases left in between.

There are a few counts of this clone. This sequence joins TRBV30 and TRBJ1-2; D is perhaps TRBD1 (5 bases). CDR1 is GTSNPN and CDR2 is SVGIG in the germline V gene (reference sequence). The CDR3 is 15 amino acids. The V and J ends lost 4 bases and 10 bases respectively, with 25 bases between them. DNA for the CDR3: TGTGCCTGGAACCTCAACCCGGGCCCCGGGGGAGTCTACACCTTC. This sequence encodes CAWNLNPGPGGVYTF.

The V gene is TRBV10-3, the J gene TRBJ2-3, with 8 bases identical to TRBD2. Germline-derived CDR1 and CDR2 are ENHRY and SYGVKD. J was trimmed by 2 bases and V by 8 bases; bases with no gene match: 15. The CDR3 contains 17 residues. The chain's CDR3 is CAIGLPTGTRVTDTQYF. CDR3 nucleotide sequence: TGTGCCATCGGATTGCCAACCGGGACTAGGGTCACAGATACGCAGTATTTT.

This clone was counted once. CDR3 coding DNA: TGTGCCAGCAGCTTGGGCCCAGGAAGCAATCAGCCCCAGCATTTT. Translating it yields CASSLGPGSNQPQHF. The chain joins TRBV7-2 to TRBJ1-5; D gene ambiguous. This CDR3 is built from 15 residues. Trimming stripped 3 bases from V and 1 base from J, with 10 bases between. The germline gives CDR1 SGHTA, CDR2 FQGNSA.

This sequence joins TRBV6-1 and TRBJ1-5; D is undetermined. This CDR3 is built from 14 residues. From germline, CDR1 is MNHNS and CDR2 SASEGT. Trimming removed 2 bases from V and 6 bases from J, with 11 bases in between. The CDR3 here is CASSERRLGQPQHF. The CDR3 region has the DNA TGTGCCAGCAGTGAACGGCGACTGGGTCAGCCCCAGCATTTT.

The chain links TRBV4-1 to TRBJ1-5; maybe TRBD1 (5 bases). In germline, CDR1 is MGHRA, CDR2 YSYEKL. The CDR3 has 13 residues. V was shortened by 4 bases and J by 6 bases, with 10 bases between the two germline ends. CDR3: CASSPQERQPQHF. Written as DNA, the CDR3 is TGCGCCAGCAGCCCACAGGAACGTCAGCCCCAGCATTTT.

This clone was seen just once. This chain connects TRBV7-6 to TRBJ1-1, with 8 bases identical to TRBD1. The CDR3 extends over 16 amino acids. Per the germline V gene, CDR1 is SGHVS and CDR2 is FNYEAQ. With 2 bases clipped from V and 1 base from J, the junction kept 6 bases outside the gene matches. CDR3 sequence (DNA): TGTGCCAGCAGCTTAAATACAGGGGGTACGAACACTGAAGCTTTCTTT. Residues: CASSLNTGGTNTEAFF.

The chain uses TRBV6-5 and TRBJ1-2; tentative D call: TRBD1 (5 bases). The CDR3 has 14 residues. V was cut by 7 bases and J by 1 base, with 13 bases left in between. The germline gives CDR1 MNHEY, CDR2 SVGAGI. The CDR3, as DNA: TGTGCCAGCACCTACGTCGGGGGTAACTATGGCTACACCTTC. It yields the protein CASTYVGGNYGYTF.

This chain connects TRBV7-3 to TRBJ2-1; 7 nucleotides agree with TRBD1. The trim removed 3 bases at V and 4 bases at J, leaving 3 bases unmatched. Per the germline V gene, CDR1 is SGHTA and CDR2 is FQGTGA. The CDR3 covers 14 residues. The CDR3: CASSFRDSYNEQFF. The CDR3 region has the DNA TGTGCCAGCAGCTTCCGGGACAGTTACAATGAGCAGTTCTTC.

This chain connects TRBV28 to TRBJ1-2, with a possible D match to TRBD1 (6 bases). Germline lookup yields CDR1 MDHEN and CDR2 SYDVKM. Trimming stripped 7 bases from V and 4 bases from J, with 13 bases between. The CDR3 loop spans 13 amino acids. For the CDR3, the DNA is TGTGCCAGCACCGTAGGGGGGGGCTATGGCTACACCTTC. It yields the protein CASTVGGGYGYTF.

V gene TRBV5-1 combines with J gene TRBJ1-6; D perhaps matches TRBD1 (5 bases). CDR1 is SGHRS and CDR2 is YFSETQ in the germline V gene. Trimming shortened V by 2 bases and J by 2 bases, and 8 bases separated the two germline ends. The CDR3 consists of 15 residues. CDR3: CASSLGHTYNSPLHF. The CDR3, as DNA: TGCGCCAGCAGCTTAGGACATACCTATAATTCACCCCTCCACTTT.

In this sample, this clone turned up once. The chain combines TRBV5-1 with TRBJ1-1, with 7 bases fitting TRBD1. Germline V gene lookup returns CDR1 SGHRS and CDR2 YFSETQ. The CDR3 contains 16 residues. Unmatched junction bases numbered 8, after V lost 0 bases and J lost 3 bases. The DNA of the CDR3 is TGCGCCAGCAGCTTGGAGGGGGCTACCCAGGACACTGAAGCTTTCTTT. Protein product: CASSLEGATQDTEAFF.

CDR3 nucleotides: TGCGCCAGCAGCTTGGCAGGGGGCGAGGGCCTCTATGGCTACACCTTC. Protein sequence: CASSLAGGEGLYGYTF. V and J are TRBV5-1 and TRBJ1-2, with 8 bases identical to TRBD1. The V segment lost 0 bases and the J segment 4 bases; nucleotides outside the gene matches: 8. CDR3 size: 16 residues. The V gene's germline CDR1 is SGHRS and CDR2 YFSETQ. Variable domain in full (rest from reference TRBV5-1 and TRBJ1-2): KAGVTQTPRYLIKTRGQQVTLSCSPISGHRSVSWYQQTPGQGLQFLFEYFSETQRNKGNFPGRFSGRQFSNSRSEMNVSTLELGDSALYLCASSLAGGEGLYGYTFGSGTRLTVV.

V usage is TRBV6-5 and J usage is TRBJ1-1; no definite D call. Germline lookup yields CDR1 MNHEY and CDR2 SVGAGI. V lost 5 bases to trimming and J lost 3 bases, with 4 bases between them. The CDR3 is 11 residues long. The CDR3 loop reads CASSRHTEAFF. In nucleotides, the CDR3 is TGTGCCAGCAGTCGTCACACTGAAGCTTTCTTT.

The chain is built from TRBV7-9 and TRBJ1-2; D may be TRBD1 (5 bases). CDR1 SEHNR and CDR2 FQNEAQ come from the germline V gene (reference sequence). Deletions cut 2 bases from V and 4 bases from J, with 14 bases between. The CDR3 runs to 15 residues. The DNA for the CDR3 is TGTGCCAGCAGCTTAAGGGGTGATCAGGGCTATGGCTACACCTTC. It translates to CASSLRGDQGYGYTF.

With regard to this clone: The sample holds other DNA sequences that translate to the same CDR3. This sequence joins TRBV6-5 and TRBJ1-1; a possible D gene is TRBD1 (5 bases). The length of the CDR3 is 13 residues. The germline V gene encodes CDR1 MNHEY and CDR2 SVGAGI. The V and J ends lost 4 bases and 1 base respectively, with 7 bases between them. CDR3 coding DNA: TGTGCCAGCAGTTCCCAGGGGAACACTGAAGCTTTCTTT. Amino acids: CASSSQGNTEAFF.

The CDR3 loop reads CASSQESSGGRRAQYF. Here the CDR3 DNA reads TGTGCCAGCAGCCAAGAATCTAGCGGAGGGCGGCGGGCCCAGTACTTC. The chain carries TRBV4-2 and TRBJ2-5; TRBD2 agrees at 7 bases. J gave up 9 bases and V 0 bases, and 13 bases lay outside the gene matches. CDR3 length: 16 residues. Germline V gene sequence: CDR1 LGHNA, CDR2 YNFKEQ.

The rearrangement uses TRBV18 and TRBJ2-7; D might be TRBD2 (6 bases). Germline lookup yields CDR1 KGHSH and CDR2 LQKENI. The CDR3 totals 15 residues. Between the trimmed V and J ends, which lost 1 base and 2 bases, there was a span of 12 bases. CDR3 nucleotides: TGTGCCAGCTCACCACGCGAGATAGCGGCCTACGAGCAGTACTTC. Translated, it gives CASSPREIAAYEQYF.

The chain couples TRBV5-1 to TRBJ2-1, with 9 bases matching TRBD2. The CDR3 runs to 16 residues. Germline assignment: CDR1 SGHRS and CDR2 YFSETQ. V gave up 1 base and J gave up 5 bases; unmatched junction bases: 7. The CDR3: CASSLYSGRPDNEQFF. CDR3 DNA sequence: TGCGCCAGCAGCTTGTACAGCGGGAGGCCCGACAATGAGCAGTTCTTC.

The genes are TRBV4-3 and TRBJ2-3; no firm D call. The CDR3 has 12 residues. V was trimmed by 0 bases and J by 6 bases, leaving 4 bases between them. Germline V lookup: CDR1 LGHNA, CDR2 YSLEER. CDR3 residues: CASSQDRDTQYF. For the CDR3, the DNA is TGCGCCAGCAGCCAAGATCGGGATACGCAGTATTTT.